The present T cell receptor (beta chain) was sequenced within a study of preoperative IRX-2 immunotherapy in early breast cancer. The V gene's germline CDR1 is WSHSY and CDR2 SAAADI. This CDR3 region has 12 residues. V shed 10 bases and J shed 4 bases, with 11 bases lying between them. TCRdb's copy holds only in-frame clones and misses some; the assay was immunoSEQ multiplex PCR. The sample consists of 30,000 or so clones, about four fifths of them appearing once. The treatment: preoperative locoregional IRX-2 cytokine immunotherapy. Preoperative locoregional IRX-2 cytokine immunotherapy was tested in the phase Ib source study.

The rearrangement links TRBV10-2 to TRBJ1-3; a weak D match, TRBD1 (6 bases). This material was obtained from a patient treated with IRX-2 immunotherapy. This sequence originates from a human donor with breast cancer. CDR3 in amino acids: CATRTEGNTIYF. CDR3 DNA sequence: TGCGCCACCCGGACAGAAGGAAACACCATATATTTT.